The present TCR beta chain was sequenced within a study of T cells in Graves' hyperthyroidism and ophthalmopathy. In the ophthalmopathy cohort, Clinical Activity Score was at least 3, NOSPECS grade at least 4, and duration under 3 months. Diagnoses were established using clinical symptoms, serum thyroxine and TRAb, thyroid ultrasound and orbital computed tomography. Researchers amplified the TCR beta CDR3 regions from RNA transcripts. The TCR CDR3 was amplified in a first-round RT-PCR using the HTBI primer set. TCRdb analysed the multiplex PCR reads with MiXCR anew, one entry per CDR3 protein. The sample lists roughly 500,000 distinct CDR3 sequences; 20% to 25% were seen once. This clonotype was observed many times. This CDR3 contains 12 residues. Germline-derived CDR1 and CDR2 are SGHVS and FQNEAQ. V lost 11 bases to trimming and J lost 2 bases, with 12 bases between them.

This sequence was found in a woman in her seventies with Graves' ophthalmopathy. J is TRBJ1-1 and V is TRBV7-8; D is unclear. The sequencing sample was made of blood. The CDR3 DNA follows: TGTGCCGCTGGCAGGAGTAACACTGAAGCTTTCTTT. It codes for CAAGRSNTEAFF.